The clone carrying this T cell receptor beta chain was seen a few times. Antigen: not known. This sample stems from a study of T cell responses to AZD1222 COVID-19 vaccine. CDR3 length: 15 amino acids. Trimming took off 5 bases at V and 5 bases at J, with 18 bases between the two ends. Looked up from germline, CDR1 is SGHTA and CDR2 is FQGNSA. Study-wide points: The number of AZD1222 recipients seropositive at baseline was only five to seven. In a largely white British group with more females than males, clonal diversity was possibly underestimated.

Repertoires were generated with immunoSEQ multiplex PCR, while TCRdb's copy carries only in-frame clones and drops some. The table has under 200,000 clones, about nine tenths seen once; the top ten hold less than 1.6%. V and J are TRBV7-2 and TRBJ2-5; tentatively, D is TRBD2 (6 bases). This clonotype originated in an adult in good health. The source was peripheral blood, collected on day 0 of AZD1222 vaccination. The CDR3 region has the DNA TGTGCCAGCAGCCCCGGGACTGATGTTTTGGAGACCCAGTACTTC. Translated, it gives CASSPGTDVLETQYF.